These T cell receptor beta chains were read from a single sample in a study of identical twins. A single record per CDR3 protein comes from TCRdb applying MiXCR to the 5' RACE reads. In the table there are fewer than 650,000 distinct CDR3 sequences, just under 10% of which are singletons. This sample also belongs to another study, concerning yellow fever vaccine responses in identical twins.

Sequencing used PBMCs. These receptors were obtained from a young woman in good health. Each CDR3 is given with its conserved first and last residue. The D gene is left open where the match is weak. Clone size is not always given. Where it is, it says once, few, many or a class for expanded clones.

TRBV5-1	TRBJ2-1	many	.	CASSPPANNEQFF	TGCGCCAGCAGCCCCCCAGCGAACAATGAGCAGTTCTTC
TRBV20-1	TRBJ2-4	.	.	CSARIEGSRNIQYF	TGCAGTGCTAGGATTGAAGGGTCGCGAAACATTCAGTACTTC
TRBV29-1	TRBJ2-7	.	TRBD1	CSGGQVCEQYF	TGCAGCGGCGGACAGGTTTGCGAGCAGTACTTC
TRBV27	TRBJ2-3	many	TRBD2	CASSPPAGAGTDTQYF	TGTGCCAGCAGTCCCCCTGCGGGAGCGGGCACAGATACGCAGTATTTT
TRBV7-9	TRBJ2-7	many	TRBD1	CASSPRDRDYEQYF	TGTGCCAGCAGCCCGAGGGACAGGGACTACGAGCAGTACTTC
TRBV6-5	TRBJ2-7	many	.	CASSYADITYEQYF	TGTGCCAGCAGTTACGCGGACATTACCTACGAGCAGTACTTC
TRBV28	TRBJ2-7	.	.	CASSFPTPSSYEQYF	TGTGCCAGCAGTTTCCCAACTCCTAGCTCCTACGAGCAGTACTTC
TRBV7-6	TRBJ2-3	.	TRBD1	CASSLTGGGLITDTQYF	TGTGCCAGCAGCTTGACAGGGGGCGGACTAATCACAGATACGCAGTATTTT
TRBV12-3/TRBV12-4	TRBJ2-1	.	TRBD2	CASSLTSGTISYNEQFF	TGTGCCAGCAGCCTTACTAGCGGGACCATATCCTACAATGAGCAGTTCTTC
TRBV7-8	TRBJ2-5	few	TRBD1	CASSPVLRTGVQETQYF	TGTGCCAGCAGCCCTGTGCTCCGGACAGGGGTCCAAGAGACCCAGTACTTC
TRBV20-1	TRBJ2-1	.	.	CSATRTSGYNEQFF	TGCAGTGCTACTAGGACGTCGGGCTACAATGAGCAGTTCTTC